This record looks at one TCR beta chain sequence and its context. Antigen specificity is unknown. Once obtained from cultured CD4+ T cells, the DNA was sequenced using the Oncomine TCR Beta short-read assay. TCRdb redid the calling of the PCR reads with MiXCR, one entry per CDR3 protein. Counted here are more than 3,000 distinct CDR3 sequences, 16% occurring once; the ten biggest clones make up about 13%. As for treatment: roughly 11-day PBMC culture with coronavirus spike peptide pools or control peptides (ViraFEST assay). The CDR3 consists of 14 residues. The J segment lost 8 bases and the V segment lost 4 bases, leaving 10 bases of the junction unmatched. Per germline, CDR1 SGHDT and CDR2 YYEEEE. These data come from a study of vaccination and CD4 T cells after COVID-19. Across the study: Participants were given two doses of BNT162b2 or mRNA-1273 vaccine. Spike peptides, overlapping and drawn from SARS-CoV-2, HCoV-NL63, HCoV-OC43 and HCoV-229E, were used to stimulate cells.

This TCR derives from a human donor who had recovered from COVID-19. The sequencing sample was made of CD4+ T cells from blood, cultured in vitro. The chain carries TRBV5-6 and TRBJ1-2; 8 bases match TRBD1. CDR3 sequence reads: CASSIRQGRFGYTF. CDR3 nucleotides: TGTGCCAGCAGCATAAGACAGGGGAGGTTCGGCTACACCTTC.